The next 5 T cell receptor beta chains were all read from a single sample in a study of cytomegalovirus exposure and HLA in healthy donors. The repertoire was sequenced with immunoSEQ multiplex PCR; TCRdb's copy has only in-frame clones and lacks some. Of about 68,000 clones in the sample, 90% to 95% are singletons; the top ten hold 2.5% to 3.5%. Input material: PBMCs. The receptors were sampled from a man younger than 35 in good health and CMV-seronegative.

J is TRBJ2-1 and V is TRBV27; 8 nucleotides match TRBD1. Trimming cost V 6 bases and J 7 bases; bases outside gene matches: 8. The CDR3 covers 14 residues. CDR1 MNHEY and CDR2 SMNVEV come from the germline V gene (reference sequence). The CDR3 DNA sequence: TGTGCCAGCAGACTGGAGACAGGGGTGAATGAGCAGTTCTTC. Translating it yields CASRLETGVNEQFF.

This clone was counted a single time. CDR3 sequence reads: CASSEAIQYF. The CDR3 DNA is TGTGCCAGCAGTGAGGCCATTCAGTACTTC. The chain carries TRBV6-1 and TRBJ2-4; D uncertain. The CDR3 is 10 amino acids. Looked up from germline, CDR1 is MNHNS and CDR2 is SASEGT. The V end lost 3 bases, the J end lost 9 bases, and 3 bases lay between the germline ends.

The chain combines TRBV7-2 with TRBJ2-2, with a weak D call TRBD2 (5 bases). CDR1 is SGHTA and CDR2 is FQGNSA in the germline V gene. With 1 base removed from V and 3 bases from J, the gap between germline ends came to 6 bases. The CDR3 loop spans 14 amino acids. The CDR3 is CASSLGGDTGELFF. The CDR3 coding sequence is TGTGCCAGCAGCTTAGGGGGAGACACCGGGGAGCTGTTTTTT.

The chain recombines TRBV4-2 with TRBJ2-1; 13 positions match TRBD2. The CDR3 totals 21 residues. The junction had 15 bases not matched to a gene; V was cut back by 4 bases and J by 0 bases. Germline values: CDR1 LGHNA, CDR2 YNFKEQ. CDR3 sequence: CASSLIPGTSGRVPSYNEQFF. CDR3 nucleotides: TGTGCCAGCAGCCTCATACCTGGAACTAGCGGGAGGGTCCCCTCCTACAATGAGCAGTTCTTC.

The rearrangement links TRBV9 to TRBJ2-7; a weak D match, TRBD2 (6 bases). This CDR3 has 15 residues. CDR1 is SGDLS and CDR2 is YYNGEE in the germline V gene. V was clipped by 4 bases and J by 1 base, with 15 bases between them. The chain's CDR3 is CASSLRGAGSYEQYF. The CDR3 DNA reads TGTGCCAGCAGCCTCCGTGGGGCGGGATCCTACGAGCAGTACTTC.